The 21 T cell receptor beta chains below come from one sample, sequenced in a study of spatial heterogeneity in lung cancer. Time point denoted: sample taken at primary tumor resection. MiXCR, run by TCRdb on the 5' RACE reads, gives a single entry per CDR3 protein. Of around 66,000 distinct CDR3 sequences in the sample, roughly 6.6% were seen once. Sequences were derived from PBMCs, sampled at surgery. The receptors derive from a female donor with early-stage non-small cell lung cancer.

J is TRBJ1-5 and V is TRBV7-9, with D uncertain. This CDR3 contains 14 residues. CDR1 SEHNR and CDR2 FQNEAQ come from the germline V gene (reference sequence). The V gene lost 1 base and the J gene lost 2 bases, with 6 bases spanning the gap. This chain's CDR3 is CASSLDSGNQPQHF. CDR3 nucleotides: TGTGCCAGCAGCTTAGATAGTGGCAATCAGCCCCAGCATTTT.

This clonotype occurred many times. The chain employs TRBV6-1 and TRBJ2-3; D uncertain. The CDR3 contains 15 residues. CDR1 is MNHNS and CDR2 is SASEGT in the germline V gene. Between the trimmed V and J ends, which lost 2 bases and 3 bases, there was a span of 12 bases. This CDR3 is CASSEWEQWTDTQYF. Written as DNA, the CDR3 is TGTGCCAGCAGTGAATGGGAACAGTGGACAGATACGCAGTATTTT.

This clonotype was counted at least ten times. The CDR3 DNA reads TGTGCCAGCAGGATGACAGGGCCCGGGGAGCTGTTTTTT. It specifies CASRMTGPGELFF. V and J are TRBV6-2 or TRBV6-3 and TRBJ2-2; 7 positions agree with TRBD1. This CDR3 region has 13 residues. CDR1 and CDR2 from the germline V gene are MNHEY and SVGEGT. With 6 bases clipped from V and 6 bases from J, the junction kept 4 bases outside the gene matches.

This clonotype has just a few counts. The chain is built from TRBV5-6 and TRBJ1-4; D gene uncertain. Germline V gene data show CDR1 as SGHDT and CDR2 as YYEEEE. The V gene lost 3 bases and the J gene lost 0 bases, with 21 bases spanning the gap. The CDR3 length is 19 residues. CDR3 protein: CASSSGGSLRVPTNEKLFF. CDR3 nucleotides: TGTGCCAGCAGCTCAGGAGGCAGTCTCAGAGTCCCAACTAATGAAAAACTGTTTTTT.

This clonotype was counted at least ten times. V and J are TRBV6-5 and TRBJ2-2; D gene ambiguous. Germline values: CDR1 MNHEY, CDR2 SVGAGI. The CDR3 totals 15 residues. The ends were cut back, 2 bases at V and 4 bases at J, with 11 bases in the middle. CDR3: CASSYRTTVTGELFF. CDR3 DNA: TGTGCCAGCAGTTACCGAACGACCGTCACCGGGGAGCTGTTTTTT.

This clonotype was detected ten times or more. The rearrangement uses TRBV12-3 or TRBV12-4 and TRBJ1-4; D gene uncertain. V lost 6 bases and J lost 12, with 17 bases in between. This CDR3 contains 13 residues. The CDR3 loop is CASRIDSTLELFF. The DNA for the CDR3 is TGTGCCAGCAGGATAGACTCTACCCTCGAACTGTTTTTT.

The rearrangement uses TRBV20-1 and TRBJ2-3; 10 positions agree with TRBD2. The CDR3 is 14 amino acids. Germline-derived CDR1 and CDR2 are DFQATT and SNEGSKA (reference sequence). V lost 7 bases to trimming and J lost 2 bases; unmatched junction nucleotides: 6. CDR3 coding DNA: TGCAGTGTTCCTACTAGCGGGGTCACAGATACGCAGTATTTT. Amino acid sequence: CSVPTSGVTDTQYF.

The V and J genes are TRBV5-8 and TRBJ1-2; D call uncertain. Per the germline V gene, CDR1 is SGHTS and CDR2 is YDEGEE. Trimming left V 4 bases short and J 0 bases short, with 10 bases between. The CDR3 extends over 14 amino acids. CDR3 nucleotides: TGTGCCAGCAGCACCGGAAGAACTAACTATGGCTACACCTTC. This gives the protein CASSTGRTNYGYTF.

This clonotype was picked up many times. V and J are TRBV6-5 and TRBJ1-6, with D possibly TRBD1 on 6 matching bases. Trimming cost V 8 bases and J 8 bases, with 19 bases left between them. CDR3 length equals 15 residues. Germline loops: CDR1 MNHEY, CDR2 SVGAGI. The DNA for the CDR3 is TGTGCCAGCCAAGGGGGACCTCTATCCGATTCACCCCTCCACTTT. Encoded protein: CASQGGPLSDSPLHF.

This clonotype was recorded at least ten times. The rearrangement links TRBV9 to TRBJ1-1; D is possibly TRBD1 (5 bases). CDR1 and CDR2 from the germline V gene are SGDLS and YYNGEE. Trimming removed 2 bases from V and 4 bases from J, with 12 bases in between. CDR3 length equals 14 residues. This CDR3 is CASSVRAGSTEAFF. The CDR3 bases are TGTGCCAGCAGCGTTCGAGCAGGGAGCACTGAAGCTTTCTTT.

The V gene is TRBV19, the J gene TRBJ2-3, with unresolved D. This CDR3 comprises 11 residues. Trimming stripped 5 bases from V and 6 bases from J, with 6 bases between. Germline CDR1 LNHDA, CDR2 SQIVND (reference sequence). The CDR3 protein is CASSSLDTQYF. CDR3 bases: TGTGCCAGTAGTTCCTTGGATACGCAGTATTTT.

This clonotype appeared many times. The rearrangement joins TRBV7-2 to TRBJ2-7; TRBD1 aligns across 12 bases. Germline lookup yields CDR1 SGHTA and CDR2 FQGNSA. CDR3 length equals 15 residues. V lost 1 base, J lost 6 bases, and 4 bases stayed unmatched. CDR3 DNA sequence: TGTGCCAGCAGCTTAGAGGGACAGGGGGCTTTCGAGCAGTACGTC. Its translation is CASSLEGQGAFEQYV.

The CDR3 DNA follows: TGTGCCAGCAGTTTCGCAGCAGGTCCTAATGAAAAACTGTTTTTT. It translates to CASSFAAGPNEKLFF. The chain employs TRBV27 and TRBJ1-4; D not certain. There are 15 residues in the CDR3. V lost 3 bases and J 3 bases, leaving 11 bases between the germline ends. CDR1 MNHEY and CDR2 SMNVEV come from the germline V gene (reference sequence).

This clonotype has a handful of counts. The gene calls are TRBV5-6 and TRBJ2-1; D ambiguous. Germline CDR1 SGHDT, CDR2 YYEEEE. V gave up 4 bases and J gave up 5 bases, with 13 bases separating them. The CDR3 runs 14 residues. In nucleotides, the CDR3 is TGTGCCAGCAGCCCCCCCGTCGCGGACAATGAGCAGTTCTTC. Protein: CASSPPVADNEQFF.

This chain links TRBV19 with TRBJ2-7, with TRBD2 matching over 8 bases. The CDR3 contains 14 residues. Per the germline V gene, CDR1 is LNHDA and CDR2 is SQIVND (reference sequence). The V gene end was trimmed by 5 bases and the J gene end by 2 bases; junction bases not matched to a gene: 5. As DNA, the CDR3 is TGTGCCAGTAGTTTTAGCGGGATAACCTACGAGCAGTACTTC. It is translated as CASSFSGITYEQYF.

This clonotype was detected many times. This sequence joins TRBV3-1 and TRBJ1-1, with D hard to call. The CDR3 extends over 13 amino acids. Germline CDR1 LGHDT, CDR2 YNNKEL (reference sequence). Trimming took 4 bases from V and 2 from J, leaving 8 bases between them. DNA of the CDR3: TGTGCCAGCAGCCGCCTCAGCAACACTGAAGCTTTCTTT. The encoded protein is CASSRLSNTEAFF.

This clonotype was counted at least ten times. The chain recombines TRBV5-5 with TRBJ2-7, with TRBD2 identical over 9 bases. The CDR3 is 14 amino acids. After removal of 4 bases from V and 4 bases from J, the junction contained 6 bases not matched to a gene. Germline V gives CDR1 SGHKS, CDR2 YYEKEE (reference sequence). The CDR3 sequence is CASSAGSGSYEQYF. The CDR3 DNA reads as TGTGCCAGCAGCGCCGGTAGCGGGAGTTACGAGCAGTACTTC. The whole variable domain, remainder taken from reference TRBV5-5 and TRBJ2-7, is DAGVTQSPTHLIKTRGQQVTLRCSPISGHKSVSWYQQVLGQGPQFIFQYYEKEERGRGNFPDRFSARQFPNYSSELNVNALLLGDSALYLCASSAGSGSYEQYFGPGTRLTVT.

In this sample, this clonotype turned up a few times. The chain employs TRBV7-9 and TRBJ2-5; either TRBD1 or TRBD2 may fit D (6 bases each). Germline V gene lookup returns CDR1 SEHNR and CDR2 FQNEAQ (reference sequence). V was pared by 3 bases and J by 2 bases, with 16 bases between. This CDR3 has 16 residues. CDR3 DNA sequence: TGTGCCAGCAGCTTCTTGTTGGGGGGCCTACAAGAGACCCAGTACTTC. Residues: CASSFLLGGLQETQYF.

This clonotype was picked up a small number of times. The chain carries TRBV25-1 and TRBJ1-4; weak D call: TRBD1 (5 bases). Germline V gene lookup returns CDR1 MGHDK and CDR2 SYGVNS. The CDR3 has 15 amino acids. V lost 7 bases, J lost 4 bases, and 16 bases lay in between. CDR3: CASTKGDRGNEKLFF. DNA for the CDR3: TGTGCCAGCACCAAGGGCGATAGGGGTAATGAAAAACTGTTTTTT. The variable domain in full, completed from reference TRBV25-1 and TRBJ1-4, reads EADIYQTPRYLVIGTGKKITLECSQTMGHDKMYWYQQDPGMELHLIHYSYGVNSTEKGDLSSESTVSRIRTEHFPLTLESARPSHTSQYLCASTKGDRGNEKLFFGSGTQLSVL.

The rearrangement uses TRBV5-1 and TRBJ2-1; D uncertain. The germline gives CDR1 SGHRS, CDR2 YFSETQ. V was cut by 0 bases and J by 9 bases, with 7 bases left in between. CDR3 length: 12 amino acids. The CDR3 coding sequence is TGCGCCAGCAGCTTGGAAGAGAGTGAGCAGTTCTTC. It codes for CASSLEESEQFF.

This clonotype was counted only a few times. The chain employs TRBV6-2 or TRBV6-3 and TRBJ2-7; TRBD1 aligns across 8 bases. The CDR3 is made up of 13 amino acids. Germline-derived CDR1 and CDR2 are MNHEY and SVGEGT. J gave up 2 bases and V 9 bases, and 6 bases lay outside the gene matches. CDR3 in amino acids: CASQDRDTYEQYF. For the CDR3, the DNA is TGTGCCAGTCAGGACAGGGACACCTACGAGCAGTACTTC.